This passage covers 7 T cell receptor beta chains from one sample sequenced in a study of cytomegalovirus exposure and HLA in healthy donors. PCR used 60 Vbeta primers and 13 Jbeta primers. Repertoires were generated with immunoSEQ multiplex PCR, while TCRdb's copy carries only in-frame clones and drops some. In the table there are about 130,000 clones, around 74% of which are singletons. Material: PBMCs. The receptors were gathered from a male donor in good health and CMV-seronegative.

The rearrangement uses TRBV5-5 and TRBJ1-2; 9 bases line up with TRBD1. Germline values: CDR1 SGHKS, CDR2 YYEKEE (reference sequence). This CDR3 contains 15 residues. V lost 4 bases, J lost 4 bases, and 8 bases stayed unmatched. The DNA of the CDR3 is TGTGCCAGCAGCGCTGACAGGGGGAAAGTCTATGGCTACACCTTC. This sequence encodes CASSADRGKVYGYTF.

The chain has TRBV4-1 and TRBJ2-3; 9 bases line up with TRBD2. V shed 1 base, J shed 6 bases, and the junction held 14 bases outside the gene matches. This CDR3 spans 18 amino acids. CDR1 and CDR2 from the germline V gene are MGHRA and YSYEKL. The CDR3 reads CASSQGTLAGRVGDTQYF. As DNA, the CDR3 is TGCGCCAGCAGCCAAGGCACCCTAGCGGGGAGGGTCGGGGATACGCAGTATTTT.

This clone was seen more than once but under ten times. J is TRBJ2-1 and V is TRBV27, with a possible D match to TRBD1 (6 bases). The V and J ends lost 6 bases and 1 base respectively, with 13 bases between them. The CDR3 is made up of 15 amino acids. Per the germline V gene, CDR1 is MNHEY and CDR2 is SMNVEV (reference sequence). The CDR3 is CASRPGQSSYNEQFF. The CDR3 DNA reads as TGTGCCAGCAGGCCCGGACAGAGTTCCTACAATGAGCAGTTCTTC.

The chain links TRBV6-5 to TRBJ1-5; TRBD1 is a possible D gene (5 bases). The CDR3 length is 14 residues. Germline V CDR1 and CDR2: MNHEY, SVGAGI. The germline V and J ends were trimmed by 6 bases and 2 bases, with 11 bases remaining between them. The CDR3 DNA is TGTGCCAGCAGATTTACAGGCCGCAATCAGCCCCAGCATTTT. Residues: CASRFTGRNQPQHF.

The CDR3 reads CASSFSAGGSYEQYF. The CDR3 DNA reads as TGTGCCAGCAGTTTCTCAGCGGGGGGCTCCTACGAGCAGTACTTC. The V call is TRBV28, the J call TRBJ2-7, with 9 positions matching TRBD2. Trimming removed 3 bases from V and 0 bases from J; junction bases left unmatched: 3. Germline loops: CDR1 MDHEN, CDR2 SYDVKM. The CDR3 length is 15 residues. Filled out from reference TRBV28 and TRBJ2-7, the complete variable domain reads DVKVTQSSRYLVKRTGEKVFLECVQDMDHENMFWYRQDPGLGLRLIYFSYDVKMKEKGDIPEGYSVSREKKERFSLILESASTNQTSMYLCASSFSAGGSYEQYFGPGTRLTVT.

The DNA for the CDR3 is TGTGCCAGCAGCGACCAACCGTCGGGGACCCAGTACTTC. Its translation: CASSDQPSGTQYF. J is TRBJ2-5 and V is TRBV21-1; TRBD2, as called in the table, went unchecked against the DNA. TRBV21-1 is described as a pseudogene. The CDR3 loop spans 13 amino acids.

The chain carries TRBV30 and TRBJ1-1; a weak D match, TRBD1 (6 bases). CDR1 GTSNPN and CDR2 SVGIG come from the germline V gene (reference sequence). CDR3 length equals 13 residues. Trimming pared 4 bases from V and 6 bases from J, leaving 15 bases between. CDR3 residues: CAWTGVDNAEAFF. In DNA, the CDR3 is TGTGCCTGGACAGGGGTGGATAACGCTGAAGCTTTCTTT.